The clone carrying this TCR beta chain was detected ten times or more. What it binds is unknown. The CDR3 goes on 3 residues after the read ends, and that part is filled in from the germline J gene. Both groups were predominantly of Caucasian heritage. Heparinized whole blood, 5 to 8 ml, came from each donor. This entry comes from a study of T cell clonality in common variable immunodeficiency. Findings of the study overall: In common variable immunodeficiency, TCR beta chains reportedly carried fewer deletions and N-nucleotide insertions. T cell subpopulation sequencing would be needed to explain CVID clonality.

Profiled with immunoSEQ multiplex PCR; TCRdb holds only in-frame clones, not every one. In total the sample includes around 52,000 clones, none of them seen once. V trimming: 3 bases; J trimming: 0 bases; junction bases outside the gene matches: 17. The CDR3 covers 20 residues. CDR1 and CDR2 (germline): LNHDA, SQIVND (reference sequence). The sample consisted of peripheral blood mononuclear cells. This clonotype originated in a person aged 18 to 70 in good health. The chain has TRBV19 and TRBJ2-4; the match to TRBD1 covers 7 bases. The CDR3 bases that were read are TGTGCCAGTAGTATCACCGGGACAGCCCTACCTTTACTAGCCAAAAACATT. Protein sequence: CASSITGTALPLLAKNI. The full CDR3 protein is CASSITGTALPLLAKNIQYF.